The 3 T cell receptor beta chains in this list originate from one sample, sequenced in a study of OX40 agonist ivuxolimab in advanced cancers. Profiled with immunoSEQ multiplex PCR; TCRdb holds only in-frame clones, not every one. The sample consists of about 95,000 clones, around nine tenths of them appearing once. The sequencing here drew on CD4+ or CD8+ T cells sorted from blood, taken in a trial of the OX40 agonist ivuxolimab. These TCRs come from an adult with an advanced solid tumor such as melanoma, head and neck, liver or kidney cancer.

This rearrangement joins TRBV11-2 to TRBJ1-2; D ambiguous. Per the germline V gene, CDR1 is SGHAT and CDR2 is FQNNGV. The V and J ends lost 5 bases and 7 bases respectively, with 14 bases between them. The length of the CDR3 is 13 residues. The CDR3 sequence: CASSPTGVPGYTF. DNA of the CDR3: TGTGCCAGCAGCCCGACCGGGGTTCCTGGCTACACCTTC.

The rearrangement links TRBV6-6 to TRBJ2-2, with D perhaps matching TRBD1 or TRBD2 (5 bases each). The CDR3 is 16 amino acids. V lost 4 bases, J lost 9 bases, and 21 bases lay in between. Germline loops: CDR1 MNHNY, CDR2 SVGAGI (reference sequence). The CDR3 sequence is CASSSPAGTPAWELFF. The CDR3 DNA reads TGTGCCAGCAGTTCCCCCGCCGGGACCCCAGCATGGGAGCTGTTTTTT.

V gene TRBV7-2 combines with J gene TRBJ2-7, with D possibly TRBD2 on 5 matching bases. Trimming pared 5 bases from V and 7 bases from J, leaving 21 bases between. Germline V gene data show CDR1 as SGHTA and CDR2 as FQGNSA. The CDR3 sequence is 15 residues long. CDR3 sequence (DNA): TGTGCCAGCAGCGGAACCAGAGTTTGCGGGTGGGAGCAGTACTTC. Translated, it gives CASSGTRVCGWEQYF.